This note documents a single T cell receptor (beta chain) sequence. As yet, its antigen is unknown. Germline assignment: CDR1 MDHEN and CDR2 SYDVKM. V was pared by 6 bases and J by 5 bases, with 14 bases between. The CDR3 is 14 amino acids. TCRdb re-called the 5' RACE reads through MiXCR, storing one row per CDR3 protein. The sample has around 320,000 distinct CDR3 sequences; about a fifth are singletons. This specimen belongs to a study of CD8 T cells in ankylosing spondylitis. General study results and limits: Certain motif variants had earlier appeared in reactive arthritis synovial fluid and blood.

Sequencing input: blood, either unsorted or a sorted T cell fraction (not recorded which). The sequence was obtained from a female donor with ankylosing spondylitis or in good health (not recorded which). The V and J genes are TRBV28 and TRBJ2-1; D ambiguous. CDR3 DNA sequence: TGTGCCAGCAGCATTAGCCCCATCCACAATGAGCAGTTCTTC. It encodes CASSISPIHNEQFF.